Listed below are T cell receptor beta chains from one sample, sequenced in a study of blood T cell repertoires in COVID-19. Sequencing used immunoSEQ multiplex PCR; TCRdb keeps in-frame clones, though not all of them. The sample contains some 150,000 clones, around four fifths of which appear only once. The sequenced sample consisted of PBMCs or T cells enriched from blood (not recorded which). These receptors originate from a woman between 50 and 59 years old in a cohort exposed to, infected with or recovered from COVID-19 (not recorded which). Each CDR3 is given with its conserved first and last residue. A D gene is named only where the DNA matches it firmly. Only some rows state a clone size, as once, few, many or a class for expanded clones.

J: TRBJ1-1
size: .
V: TRBV9
D: TRBD1
CDR3: CASSGTGDLNTEAFF
DNA: TGTGCCAGCAGCGGGACAGGTGACCTGAACACTGAAGCTTTCTTT

J: TRBJ2-7
size: .
V: TRBV6-1
D: TRBD2
CDR3: CASSERASGSYEQYF
DNA: TGTGCCAGCAGTGAAAGGGCTAGCGGGAGTTACGAGCAGTACTTC

J: TRBJ2-2
size: .
V: TRBV25-1
D: .
CDR3: CASTWAGRVAGELFF
DNA: TGTGCCAGCACTTGGGCGGGAAGGGTAGCCGGGGAGCTGTTTTTT

J: TRBJ1-5
size: .
V: TRBV2
D: .
CDR3: CASSPIEAGQPQHF
DNA: TGTGCCAGCAGTCCCATCGAGGCCGGACAGCCCCAGCATTTT

J: TRBJ1-4
size: .
V: TRBV14
D: .
CDR3: CASSQDRRGEKLFF
DNA: TGTGCCAGCAGCCAAGATCGGCGCGGTGAAAAACTGTTTTTT

J: TRBJ1-4
size: .
V: TRBV28
D: .
CDR3: CASSPPGKGLEKLFF
DNA: TGTGCCAGCAGTCCCCCAGGGAAAGGGTTGGAAAAACTGTTTTTT

J: TRBJ2-3
size: .
V: TRBV3-1/TRBV3-2
D: TRBD1
CDR3: CASSSVGGTGRRDTQYF
DNA: TGTGCCAGCAGCTCGGTGGGAGGGACAGGGCGCCGAGATACGCAGTATTTT

J: TRBJ1-2
size: many
V: TRBV7-3
D: .
CDR3: CASSPSPGGHGYGYTF
DNA: TGTGCCAGCAGCCCAAGCCCCGGGGGGCATGGGTATGGCTACACCTTC

J: TRBJ2-5
size: .
V: TRBV12-3/TRBV12-4
D: .
CDR3: CASSLGQLDQYF
DNA: TGTGCCAGCAGTTTAGGACAGCTGGACCAGTACTTC

J: TRBJ1-1
size: .
V: TRBV3-1/TRBV3-2
D: .
CDR3: CASSHSGISNTEAFF
DNA: TGTGCCAGCAGCCACTCGGGGATTTCGAACACTGAAGCTTTCTTT

J: TRBJ2-1
size: .
V: TRBV6-5
D: TRBD2
CDR3: CASSYGTSPYNEQFF
DNA: TGTGCCAGCAGTTACGGGACTAGCCCTTACAATGAGCAGTTCTTC

J: TRBJ2-1
size: .
V: TRBV28
D: .
CDR3: CASSLYKGNEQFF
DNA: TGTGCCAGCAGTTTATATAAGGGGAATGAGCAGTTCTTC